The clone carrying this TCR beta chain showed up just a few times. The target antigen is unknown. This record comes from a study of T cell repertoires in cytomegalovirus infection. Study as a whole: Matching HLA type and CMV infection were both indicated by public TCR beta signatures. The study, taken as a whole, reports: Dominant in the ex vivo response were TCR beta clonotypes restricted by HLA-C and specific for CMV. Frequencies of public TCR beta families were cumulated, and this identified carriers of CMV plus the relevant HLA.

Germline V gene data show CDR1 as MNHNS and CDR2 as SASEGT. The CDR3 is 15 residues long. V dropped 4 bases and J dropped 1; count of bases not matched to a gene: 7. MiXCR, applied by TCRdb to the reads, yields one record per CDR3 protein. Of hundreds of thousands of distinct CDR3 sequences detected, over 7.5% appear once; the ten largest clones hold 4.3%. The chain links TRBV6-1 to TRBJ2-7; TRBD2 matches 7 bases. The sample consisted of PBMCs. This TCR derives from a human donor in good health (CMV status not recorded). Some clones in this sample may be carry-over from other donors' samples. This CDR3 reads CASSGQRGVSYEQYF. The CDR3 DNA is TGTGCCAGCAGTGGACAACGGGGGGTATCCTACGAGCAGTACTTC.